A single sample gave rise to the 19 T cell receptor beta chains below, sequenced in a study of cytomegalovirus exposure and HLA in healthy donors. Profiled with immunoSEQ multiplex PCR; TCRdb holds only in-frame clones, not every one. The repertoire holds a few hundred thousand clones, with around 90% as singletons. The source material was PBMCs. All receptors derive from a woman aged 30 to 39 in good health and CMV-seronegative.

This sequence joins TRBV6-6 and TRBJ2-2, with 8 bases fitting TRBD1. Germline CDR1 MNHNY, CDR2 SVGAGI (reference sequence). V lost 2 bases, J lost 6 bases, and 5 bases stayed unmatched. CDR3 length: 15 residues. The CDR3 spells CASSYRTGKAGELFF. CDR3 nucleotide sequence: TGTGCCAGCAGTTACCGGACAGGGAAAGCCGGGGAGCTGTTTTTT.

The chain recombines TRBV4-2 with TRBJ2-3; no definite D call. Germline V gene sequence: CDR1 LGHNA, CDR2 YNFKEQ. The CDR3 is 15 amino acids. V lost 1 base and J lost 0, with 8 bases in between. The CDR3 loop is CASSQADGSTDTQYF. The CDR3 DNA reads TGTGCCAGCAGCCAAGCGGACGGCAGCACAGATACGCAGTATTTT.

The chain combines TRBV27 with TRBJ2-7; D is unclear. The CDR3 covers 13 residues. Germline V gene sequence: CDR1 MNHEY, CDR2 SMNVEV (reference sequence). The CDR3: CATGPIPLREQYF. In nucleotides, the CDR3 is TGTGCAACCGGGCCCATCCCTCTTCGCGAGCAGTACTTC.

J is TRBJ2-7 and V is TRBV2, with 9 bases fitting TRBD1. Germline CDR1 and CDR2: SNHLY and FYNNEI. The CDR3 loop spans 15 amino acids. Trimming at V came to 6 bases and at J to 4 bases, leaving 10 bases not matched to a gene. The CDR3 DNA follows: TGTGCCAGCAGGGGGGGACAGGGTGGTTTTTACGAGCAGTACTTC. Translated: CASRGGQGGFYEQYF.

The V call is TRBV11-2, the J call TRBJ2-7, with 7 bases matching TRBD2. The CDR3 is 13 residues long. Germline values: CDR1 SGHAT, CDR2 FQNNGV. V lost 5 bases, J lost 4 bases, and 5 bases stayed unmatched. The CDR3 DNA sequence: TGTGCCAGCAGCCATATCGGGGGGTACGAGCAGTACTTC. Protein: CASSHIGGYEQYF.

CDR3 nucleotide sequence: TGCGCCAGCAGCTTGGCTGGGGAGGCCTACGAGCAGTACTTC. As protein: CASSLAGEAYEQYF. The chain recombines TRBV5-1 with TRBJ2-7, with D tentatively TRBD2 (6 bases). Trimming removed 0 bases at V and 2 bases at J, with 9 bases between. The CDR3 loop spans 14 amino acids. Germline lookup yields CDR1 SGHRS and CDR2 YFSETQ.

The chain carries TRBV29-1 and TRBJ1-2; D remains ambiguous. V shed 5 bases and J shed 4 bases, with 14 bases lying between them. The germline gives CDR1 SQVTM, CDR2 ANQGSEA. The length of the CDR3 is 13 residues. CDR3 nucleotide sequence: TGCAGCGTTCGGCCAGAAGAGCCCTATGGCTACACCTTC. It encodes CSVRPEEPYGYTF.

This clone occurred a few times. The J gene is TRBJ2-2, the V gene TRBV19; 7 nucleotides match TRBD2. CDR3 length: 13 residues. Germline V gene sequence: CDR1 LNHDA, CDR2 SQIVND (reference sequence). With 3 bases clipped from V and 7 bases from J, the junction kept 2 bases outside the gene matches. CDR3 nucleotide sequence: TGTGCCAGTAGTATCGCGGGAGACGGGGAGCTGTTTTTT. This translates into CASSIAGDGELFF. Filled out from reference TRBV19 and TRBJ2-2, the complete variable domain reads DGGITQSPKYLFRKEGQNVTLSCEQNLNHDAMYWYRQDPGQGLRLIYYSQIVNDFQKGDIAEGYSVSREKKESFPLTVTSAQKNPTAFYLCASSIAGDGELFFGEGSRLTVL.

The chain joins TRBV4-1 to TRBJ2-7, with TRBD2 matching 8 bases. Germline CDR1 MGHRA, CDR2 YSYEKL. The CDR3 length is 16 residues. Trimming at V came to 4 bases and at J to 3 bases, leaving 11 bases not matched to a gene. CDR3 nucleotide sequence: TGCGCCAGCAGCCTTAAGACCGGGACTAGTGTCTACGAGCAGTACTTC. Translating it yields CASSLKTGTSVYEQYF.

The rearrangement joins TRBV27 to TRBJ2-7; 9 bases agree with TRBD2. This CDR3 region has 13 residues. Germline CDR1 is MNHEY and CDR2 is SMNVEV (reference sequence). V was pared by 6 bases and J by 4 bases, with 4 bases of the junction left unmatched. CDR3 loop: CASRLSGSYEQYF. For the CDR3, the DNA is TGTGCCAGCAGACTTAGCGGGAGTTACGAGCAGTACTTC.

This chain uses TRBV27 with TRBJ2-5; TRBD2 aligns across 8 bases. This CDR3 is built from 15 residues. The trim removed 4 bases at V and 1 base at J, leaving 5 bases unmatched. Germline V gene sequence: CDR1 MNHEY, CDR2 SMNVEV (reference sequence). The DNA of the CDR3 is TGTGCCAGCAGTTGGGGCGGGAGGCCCCAAGAGACCCAGTACTTC. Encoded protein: CASSWGGRPQETQYF.

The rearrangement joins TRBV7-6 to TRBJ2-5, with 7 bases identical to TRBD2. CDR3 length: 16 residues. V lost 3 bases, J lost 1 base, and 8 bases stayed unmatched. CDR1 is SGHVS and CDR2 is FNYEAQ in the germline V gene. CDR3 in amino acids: CASSLMSGAFQETQYF. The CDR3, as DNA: TGTGCCAGCAGCTTGATGAGCGGGGCATTCCAAGAGACCCAGTACTTC.

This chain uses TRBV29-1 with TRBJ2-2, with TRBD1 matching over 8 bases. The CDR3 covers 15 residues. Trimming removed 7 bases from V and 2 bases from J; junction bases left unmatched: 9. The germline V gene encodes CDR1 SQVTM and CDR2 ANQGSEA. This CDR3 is CSACLTGGNTGELFF. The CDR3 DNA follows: TGCAGCGCCTGTCTAACAGGGGGTAACACCGGGGAGCTGTTTTTT.

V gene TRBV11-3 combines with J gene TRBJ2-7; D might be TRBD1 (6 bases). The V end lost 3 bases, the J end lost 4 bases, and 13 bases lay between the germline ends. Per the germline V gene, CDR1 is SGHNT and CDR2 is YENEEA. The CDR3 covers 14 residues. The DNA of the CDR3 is TGTGCCAGCAGCTTGGGGGTCCAGGGGTACGAGCAGTACTTC. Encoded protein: CASSLGVQGYEQYF.

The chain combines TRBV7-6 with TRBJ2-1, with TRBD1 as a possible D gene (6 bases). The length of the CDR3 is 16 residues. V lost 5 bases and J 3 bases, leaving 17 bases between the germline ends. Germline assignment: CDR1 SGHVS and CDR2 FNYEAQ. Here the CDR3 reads CASSSGQLGIYNEQFF. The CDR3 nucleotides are TGTGCCAGCAGCAGCGGACAGCTAGGTATCTACAATGAGCAGTTCTTC.

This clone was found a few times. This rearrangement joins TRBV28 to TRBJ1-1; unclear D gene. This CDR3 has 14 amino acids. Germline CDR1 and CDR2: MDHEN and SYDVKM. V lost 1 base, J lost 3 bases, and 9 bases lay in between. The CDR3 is CASSLFERDTEAFF. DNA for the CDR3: TGTGCCAGCAGTTTATTCGAGAGGGACACTGAAGCTTTCTTT.

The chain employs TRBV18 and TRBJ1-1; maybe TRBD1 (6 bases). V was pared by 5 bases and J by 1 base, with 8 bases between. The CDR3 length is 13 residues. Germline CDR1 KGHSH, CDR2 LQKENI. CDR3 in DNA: TGTGCCAGCTCATCGGACAGGAACACTGAAGCTTTCTTT. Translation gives CASSSDRNTEAFF.

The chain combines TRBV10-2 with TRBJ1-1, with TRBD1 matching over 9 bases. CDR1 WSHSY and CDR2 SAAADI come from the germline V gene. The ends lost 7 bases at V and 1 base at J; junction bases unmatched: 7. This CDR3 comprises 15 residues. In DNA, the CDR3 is TGCGCCAGCACGCAACAGGGGGCCCCGAACACTGAAGCTTTCTTT. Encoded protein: CASTQQGAPNTEAFF.

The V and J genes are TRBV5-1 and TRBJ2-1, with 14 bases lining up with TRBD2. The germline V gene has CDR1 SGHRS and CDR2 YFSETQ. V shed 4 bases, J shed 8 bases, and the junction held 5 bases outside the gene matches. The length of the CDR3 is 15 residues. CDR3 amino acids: CASSPGLAGADEQFF. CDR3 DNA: TGCGCCAGCAGCCCGGGACTAGCGGGAGCGGATGAGCAGTTCTTC.